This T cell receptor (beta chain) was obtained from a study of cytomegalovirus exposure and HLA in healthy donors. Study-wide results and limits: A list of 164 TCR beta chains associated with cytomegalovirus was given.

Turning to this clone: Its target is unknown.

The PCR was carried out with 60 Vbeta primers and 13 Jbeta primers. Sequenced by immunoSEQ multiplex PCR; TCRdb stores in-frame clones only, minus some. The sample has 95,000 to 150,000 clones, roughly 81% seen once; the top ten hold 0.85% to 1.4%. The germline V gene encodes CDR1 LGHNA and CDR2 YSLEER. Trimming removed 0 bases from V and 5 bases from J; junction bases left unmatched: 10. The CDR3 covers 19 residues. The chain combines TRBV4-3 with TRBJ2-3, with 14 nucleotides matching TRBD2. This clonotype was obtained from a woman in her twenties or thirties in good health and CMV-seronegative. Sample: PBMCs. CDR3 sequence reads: CASSQETRGTSGSGDTQYF. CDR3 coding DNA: TGCGCCAGCAGCCAAGAGACTCGGGGGACTAGCGGGAGTGGAGATACGCAGTATTTT.